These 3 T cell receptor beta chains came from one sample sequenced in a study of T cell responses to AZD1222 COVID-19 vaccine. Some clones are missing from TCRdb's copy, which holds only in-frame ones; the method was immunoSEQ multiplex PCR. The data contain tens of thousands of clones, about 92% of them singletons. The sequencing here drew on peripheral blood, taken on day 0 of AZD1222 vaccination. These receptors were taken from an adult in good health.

CDR3 loop: CASSLAPAGGQETQYF. CDR3 bases: TGCGCCAGCAGCTTGGCTCCCGCGGGAGGGCAAGAGACCCAGTACTTC. The V call is TRBV5-1, the J call TRBJ2-5; 9 positions agree with TRBD2. Trimming cost V 0 bases and J 2 bases; bases outside gene matches: 5. The CDR3 has 16 amino acids. From germline, CDR1 is SGHRS and CDR2 YFSETQ. Together with reference TRBV5-1 and TRBJ2-5, the CDR3 gives the full variable domain: KAGVTQTPRYLIKTRGQQVTLSCSPISGHRSVSWYQQTPGQGLQFLFEYFSETQRNKGNFPGRFSGRQFSNSRSEMNVSTLELGDSALYLCASSLAPAGGQETQYFGPGTRLLVL.

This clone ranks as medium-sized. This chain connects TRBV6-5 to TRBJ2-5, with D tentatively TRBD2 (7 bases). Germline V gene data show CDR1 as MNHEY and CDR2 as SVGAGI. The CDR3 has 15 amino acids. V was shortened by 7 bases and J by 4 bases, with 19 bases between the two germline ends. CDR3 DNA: TGTGCCAGCACCCCGGGCTGGGGGGGCGGAGAGACCCAGTACTTC. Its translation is CASTPGWGGGETQYF.

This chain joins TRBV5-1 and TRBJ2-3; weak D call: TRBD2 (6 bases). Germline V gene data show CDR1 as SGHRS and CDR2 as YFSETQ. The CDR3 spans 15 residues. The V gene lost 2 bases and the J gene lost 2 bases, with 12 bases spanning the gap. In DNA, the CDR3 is TGCGCCAGCAGCTTTAGTCGGGGGAACACAGATACGCAGTATTTT. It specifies CASSFSRGNTDTQYF.